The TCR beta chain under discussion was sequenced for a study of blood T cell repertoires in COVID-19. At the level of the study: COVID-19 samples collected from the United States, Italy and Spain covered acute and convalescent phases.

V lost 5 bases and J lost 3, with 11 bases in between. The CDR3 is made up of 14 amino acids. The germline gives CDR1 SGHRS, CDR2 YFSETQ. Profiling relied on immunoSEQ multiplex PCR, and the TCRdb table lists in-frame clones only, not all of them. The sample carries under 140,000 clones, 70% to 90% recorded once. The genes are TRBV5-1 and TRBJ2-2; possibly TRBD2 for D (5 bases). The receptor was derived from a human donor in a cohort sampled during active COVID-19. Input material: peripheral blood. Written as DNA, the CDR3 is TGCGCCAGCAGGTGGCGGGTAGACACCGGGGAGCTGTTTTTT. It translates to CASRWRVDTGELFF.